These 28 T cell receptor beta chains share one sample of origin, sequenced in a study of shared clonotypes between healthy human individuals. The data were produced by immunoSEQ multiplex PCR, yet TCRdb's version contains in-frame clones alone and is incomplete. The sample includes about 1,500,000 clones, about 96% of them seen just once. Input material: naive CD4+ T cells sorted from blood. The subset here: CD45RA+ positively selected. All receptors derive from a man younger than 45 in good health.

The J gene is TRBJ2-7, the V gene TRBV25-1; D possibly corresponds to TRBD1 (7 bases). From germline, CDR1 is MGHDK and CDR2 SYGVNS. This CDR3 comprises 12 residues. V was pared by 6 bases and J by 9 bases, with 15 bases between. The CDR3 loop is CASSEVRGAQYF. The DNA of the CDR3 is TGTGCCAGCAGCGAGGTCAGGGGGGCGCAGTACTTC.

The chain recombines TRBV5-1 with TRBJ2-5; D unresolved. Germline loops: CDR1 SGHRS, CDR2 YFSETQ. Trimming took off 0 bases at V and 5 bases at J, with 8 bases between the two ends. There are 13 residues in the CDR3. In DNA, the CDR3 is TGCGCCAGCAGCTTGGCGCCTAGTGAGACCCAGTACTTC. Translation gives CASSLAPSETQYF.

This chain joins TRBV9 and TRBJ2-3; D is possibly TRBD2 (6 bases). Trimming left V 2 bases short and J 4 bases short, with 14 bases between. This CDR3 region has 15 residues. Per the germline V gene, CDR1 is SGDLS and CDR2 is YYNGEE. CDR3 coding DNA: TGTGCCAGCAGCGTTGGAGGCGGGAATGCAGATACGCAGTATTTT. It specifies CASSVGGGNADTQYF.

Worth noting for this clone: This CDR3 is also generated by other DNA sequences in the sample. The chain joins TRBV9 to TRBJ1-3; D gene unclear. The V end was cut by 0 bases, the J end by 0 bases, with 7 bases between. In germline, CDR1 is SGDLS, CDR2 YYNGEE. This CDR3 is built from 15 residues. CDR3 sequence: CASSVVGSSGNTIYF. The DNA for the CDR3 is TGTGCCAGCAGCGTAGTTGGGAGCTCTGGAAACACCATATATTTT.

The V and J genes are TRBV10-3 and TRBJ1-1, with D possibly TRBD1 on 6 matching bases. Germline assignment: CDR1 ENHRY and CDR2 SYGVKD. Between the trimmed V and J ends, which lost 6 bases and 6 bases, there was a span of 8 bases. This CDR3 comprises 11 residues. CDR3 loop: CAIRGAAEAFF. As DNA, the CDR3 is TGTGCCATCAGGGGGGCGGCTGAAGCTTTCTTT.

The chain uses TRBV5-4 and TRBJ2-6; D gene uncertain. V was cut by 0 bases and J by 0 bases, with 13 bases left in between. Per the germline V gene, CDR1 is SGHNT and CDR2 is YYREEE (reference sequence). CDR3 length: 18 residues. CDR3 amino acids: CASSLGQARSSGANVLTF. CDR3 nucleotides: TGTGCCAGCAGCTTGGGTCAGGCCCGTAGCTCTGGGGCCAACGTCCTGACTTTC.

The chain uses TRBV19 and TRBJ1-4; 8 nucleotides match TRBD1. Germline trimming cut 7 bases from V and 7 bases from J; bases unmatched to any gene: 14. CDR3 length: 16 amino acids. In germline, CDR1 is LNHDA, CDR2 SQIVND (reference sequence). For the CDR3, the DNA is TGTGCCAGTAACCTTCCCGGACAGGGACACGGTGAAAAACTGTTTTTT. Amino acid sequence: CASNLPGQGHGEKLFF.

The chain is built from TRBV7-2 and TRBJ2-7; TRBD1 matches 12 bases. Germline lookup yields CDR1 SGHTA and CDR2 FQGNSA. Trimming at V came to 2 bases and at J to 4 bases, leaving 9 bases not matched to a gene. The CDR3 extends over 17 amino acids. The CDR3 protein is CASSLLAKGQGAYEQYF. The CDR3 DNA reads TGTGCCAGCAGCTTATTAGCTAAGGGACAGGGGGCTTACGAGCAGTACTTC.

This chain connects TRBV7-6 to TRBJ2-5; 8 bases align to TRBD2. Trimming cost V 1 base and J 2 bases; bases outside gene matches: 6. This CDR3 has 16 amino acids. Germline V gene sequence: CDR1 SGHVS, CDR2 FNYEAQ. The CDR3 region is CASSLGASGSQETQYF. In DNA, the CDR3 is TGTGCCAGCAGCTTAGGAGCCAGCGGGAGTCAAGAGACCCAGTACTTC.

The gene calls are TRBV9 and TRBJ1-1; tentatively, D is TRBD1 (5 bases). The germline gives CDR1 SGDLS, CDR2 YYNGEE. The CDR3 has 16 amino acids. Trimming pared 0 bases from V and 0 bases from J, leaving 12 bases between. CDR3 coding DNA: TGTGCCAGCAGCGTAGGGGCAGGGATAATGAACACTGAAGCTTTCTTT. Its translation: CASSVGAGIMNTEAFF. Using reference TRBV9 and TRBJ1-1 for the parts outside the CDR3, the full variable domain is DSGVTQTPKHLITATGQRVTLRCSPRSGDLSVYWYQQSLDQGLQFLIQYYNGEERAKGNILERFSAQQFPDLHSELNLSSLELGDSALYFCASSVGAGIMNTEAFFGQGTRLTVV.

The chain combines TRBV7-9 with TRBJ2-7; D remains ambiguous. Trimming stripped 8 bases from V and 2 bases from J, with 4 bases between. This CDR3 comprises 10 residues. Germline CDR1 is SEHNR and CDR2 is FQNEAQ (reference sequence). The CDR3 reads CASGPYEQYF. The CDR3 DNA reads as TGTGCCAGCGGCCCCTACGAGCAGTACTTC.

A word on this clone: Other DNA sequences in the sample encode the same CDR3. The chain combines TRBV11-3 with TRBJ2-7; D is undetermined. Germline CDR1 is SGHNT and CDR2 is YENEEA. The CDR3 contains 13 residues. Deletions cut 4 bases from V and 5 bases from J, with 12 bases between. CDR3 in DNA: TGTGCCAGCAGCTCCAGACCTGGGAACGAGCAGTACTTC. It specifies CASSSRPGNEQYF.

CDR3 sequence reads: CASSERQYSYNEQFF. The CDR3 DNA reads as TGTGCCAGCAGTGAAAGACAGTACTCCTACAATGAGCAGTTCTTC. This chain uses TRBV6-1 with TRBJ2-1; the D gene is possibly TRBD1 (5 bases). The CDR3 consists of 15 residues. V lost 2 bases and J 0 bases, leaving 8 bases between the germline ends. Germline-derived CDR1 and CDR2 are MNHNS and SASEGT.

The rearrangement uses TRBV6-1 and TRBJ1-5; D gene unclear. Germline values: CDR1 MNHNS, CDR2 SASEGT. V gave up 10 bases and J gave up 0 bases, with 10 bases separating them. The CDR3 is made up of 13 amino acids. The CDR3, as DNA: TGTGCCACCAGGCTTCTTAGCAATCAGCCCCAGCATTTT. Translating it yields CATRLLSNQPQHF.

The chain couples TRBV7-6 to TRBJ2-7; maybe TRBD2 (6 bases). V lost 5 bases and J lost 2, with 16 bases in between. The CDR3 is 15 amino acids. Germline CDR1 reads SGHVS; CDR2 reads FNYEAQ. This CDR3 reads CASSTTQRAPYEQYF. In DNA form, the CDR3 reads TGTGCCAGCAGCACTACGCAGCGGGCCCCCTACGAGCAGTACTTC.

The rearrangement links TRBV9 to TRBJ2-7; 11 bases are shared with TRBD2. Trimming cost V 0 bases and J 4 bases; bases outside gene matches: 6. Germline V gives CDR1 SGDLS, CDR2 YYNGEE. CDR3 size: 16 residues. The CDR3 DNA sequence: TGTGCCAGCAGCGTAGGAGCTAGCGGGAGGATTTACGAGCAGTACTTC. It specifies CASSVGASGRIYEQYF.

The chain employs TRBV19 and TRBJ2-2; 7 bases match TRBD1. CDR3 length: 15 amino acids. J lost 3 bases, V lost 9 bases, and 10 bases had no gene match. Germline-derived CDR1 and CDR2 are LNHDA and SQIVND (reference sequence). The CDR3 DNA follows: TGTGCCAGCAACCCGGGGACAGTTTACACCGGGGAGCTGTTTTTT. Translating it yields CASNPGTVYTGELFF. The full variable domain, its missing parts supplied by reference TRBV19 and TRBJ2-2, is DGGITQSPKYLFRKEGQNVTLSCEQNLNHDAMYWYRQDPGQGLRLIYYSQIVNDFQKGDIAEGYSVSREKKESFPLTVTSAQKNPTAFYLCASNPGTVYTGELFFGEGSRLTVL.

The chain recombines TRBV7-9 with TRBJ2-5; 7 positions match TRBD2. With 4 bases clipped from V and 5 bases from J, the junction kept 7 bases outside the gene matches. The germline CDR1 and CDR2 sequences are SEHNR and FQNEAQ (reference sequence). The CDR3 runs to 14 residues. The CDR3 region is CASSSPGGRETQYF. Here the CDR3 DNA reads TGTGCCAGCAGCTCCCCCGGGGGGAGGGAGACCCAGTACTTC.

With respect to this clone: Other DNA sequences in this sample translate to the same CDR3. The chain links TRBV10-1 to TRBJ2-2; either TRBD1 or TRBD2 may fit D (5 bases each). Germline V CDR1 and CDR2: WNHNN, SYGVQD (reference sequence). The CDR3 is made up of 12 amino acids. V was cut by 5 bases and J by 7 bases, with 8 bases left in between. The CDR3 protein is CASSSGGGELFF. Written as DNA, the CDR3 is TGCGCCAGCAGTTCTGGGGGCGGGGAGCTGTTTTTT.

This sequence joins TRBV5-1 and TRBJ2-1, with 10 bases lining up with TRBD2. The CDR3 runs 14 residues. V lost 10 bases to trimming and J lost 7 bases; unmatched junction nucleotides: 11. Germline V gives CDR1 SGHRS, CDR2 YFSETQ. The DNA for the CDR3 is TGCGCCTGCCACCCGGGACTAGCGAGTAATGAGCAGTTCTTC. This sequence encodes CACHPGLASNEQFF.

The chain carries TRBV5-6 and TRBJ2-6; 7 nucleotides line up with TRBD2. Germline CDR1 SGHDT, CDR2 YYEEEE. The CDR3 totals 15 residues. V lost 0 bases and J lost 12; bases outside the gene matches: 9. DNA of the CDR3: TGTGCCAGCAGCTTGGTGGCAGCGGGATCTTCCGTCCTGACTTTC. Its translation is CASSLVAAGSSVLTF.

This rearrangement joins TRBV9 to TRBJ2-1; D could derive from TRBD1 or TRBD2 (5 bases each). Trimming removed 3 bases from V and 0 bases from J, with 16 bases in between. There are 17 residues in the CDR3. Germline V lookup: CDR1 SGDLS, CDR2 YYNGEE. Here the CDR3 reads CASSGDWGSSSYNEQFF. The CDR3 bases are TGTGCCAGCAGCGGCGACTGGGGGTCGAGCTCCTACAATGAGCAGTTCTTC. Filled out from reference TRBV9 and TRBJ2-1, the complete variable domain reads DSGVTQTPKHLITATGQRVTLRCSPRSGDLSVYWYQQSLDQGLQFLIQYYNGEERAKGNILERFSAQQFPDLHSELNLSSLELGDSALYFCASSGDWGSSSYNEQFFGPGTRLTVL.

For the CDR3, the DNA is TGCGCCAGCAGCTTGGCAGTCCGGACAGGGGATGATGAGCAGTTCTTC. Protein: CASSLAVRTGDDEQFF. The chain recombines TRBV5-1 with TRBJ2-1; 9 nucleotides agree with TRBD1. Losses at the gene ends were 0 bases for V and 8 bases for J; bases not matched to a gene: 9. The CDR3 length is 16 residues. Germline CDR1 and CDR2: SGHRS and YFSETQ.

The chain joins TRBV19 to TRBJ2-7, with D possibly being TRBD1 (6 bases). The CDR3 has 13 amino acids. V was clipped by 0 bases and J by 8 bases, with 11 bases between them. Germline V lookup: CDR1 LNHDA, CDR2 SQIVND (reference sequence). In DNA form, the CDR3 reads TGTGCCAGTAGTATAGAGGGGACAAGCAAGCAGTACTTC. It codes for CASSIEGTSKQYF.

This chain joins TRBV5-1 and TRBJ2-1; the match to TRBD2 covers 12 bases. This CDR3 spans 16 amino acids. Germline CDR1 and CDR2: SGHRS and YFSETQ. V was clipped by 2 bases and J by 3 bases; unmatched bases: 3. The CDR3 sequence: CASSFGTSGRYNEQFF. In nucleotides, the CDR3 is TGCGCCAGCAGCTTTGGGACTAGCGGGCGCTACAATGAGCAGTTCTTC.

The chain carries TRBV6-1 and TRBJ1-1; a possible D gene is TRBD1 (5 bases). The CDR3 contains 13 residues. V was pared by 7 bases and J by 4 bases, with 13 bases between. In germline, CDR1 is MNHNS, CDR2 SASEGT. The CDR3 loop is CASMRTLGTEAFF. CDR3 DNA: TGTGCCAGCATGAGGACATTAGGCACTGAAGCTTTCTTT.

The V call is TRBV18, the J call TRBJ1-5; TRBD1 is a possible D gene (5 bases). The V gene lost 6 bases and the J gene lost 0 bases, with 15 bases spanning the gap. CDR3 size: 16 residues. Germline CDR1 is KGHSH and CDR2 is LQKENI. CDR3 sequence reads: CASSRPGRNSNQPQHF. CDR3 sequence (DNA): TGTGCCAGCTCCCGTCCGGGGCGTAATAGCAATCAGCCCCAGCATTTT.

The CDR3 reads CASSASRDRGLWNEQFF. The CDR3 region has the DNA TGTGCCAGCAGCGCCAGCCGGGACAGGGGGCTATGGAATGAGCAGTTCTTC. The chain carries TRBV5-4 and TRBJ2-1; 12 nucleotides align to TRBD1. The CDR3 sequence is 17 residues long. CDR1 and CDR2 (germline): SGHNT, YYREEE (reference sequence). The trim removed 4 bases at V and 7 bases at J, leaving 12 bases unmatched.